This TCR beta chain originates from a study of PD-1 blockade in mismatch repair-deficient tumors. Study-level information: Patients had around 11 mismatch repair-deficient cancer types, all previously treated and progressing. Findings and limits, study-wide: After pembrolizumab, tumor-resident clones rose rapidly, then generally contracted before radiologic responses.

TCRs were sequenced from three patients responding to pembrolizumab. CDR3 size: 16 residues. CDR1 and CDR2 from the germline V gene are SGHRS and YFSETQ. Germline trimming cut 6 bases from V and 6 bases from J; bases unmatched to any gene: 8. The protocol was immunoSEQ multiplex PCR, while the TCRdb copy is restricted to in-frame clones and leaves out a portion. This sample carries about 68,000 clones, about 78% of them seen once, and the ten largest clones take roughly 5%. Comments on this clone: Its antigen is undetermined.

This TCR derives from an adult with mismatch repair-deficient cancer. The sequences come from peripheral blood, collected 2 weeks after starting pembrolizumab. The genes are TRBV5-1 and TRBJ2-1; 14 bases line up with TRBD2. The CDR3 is CASTGTSGRKGNEQFF. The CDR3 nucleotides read TGCGCCAGCACGGGGACTAGCGGGAGAAAGGGCAATGAGCAGTTCTTC.